This passage covers 18 T cell receptor beta chains from one sample sequenced in a study of T-cell memory formation after mild COVID-19. MiXCR, run by TCRdb on the 5' RACE reads, gives a single entry per CDR3 protein. The table has approximately 580,000 distinct CDR3 sequences, 20% seen once. Source material: PBMCs or a T cell subset sorted from them (not recorded which). Source of these receptors: an adult woman who had mild COVID-19 (a few samples of this study predate the infection). Cell type and time point are not known.

The rearrangement links TRBV30 to TRBJ1-3; TRBD1 agrees at 9 bases. The germline CDR1 and CDR2 sequences are GTSNPN and SVGIG (reference sequence). This CDR3 has 15 amino acids. Unmatched junction bases numbered 2, after V lost 0 bases and J lost 2 bases. CDR3 sequence reads: CAWSVGTGTGNTIYF. The CDR3 DNA follows: TGTGCCTGGAGTGTAGGGACAGGGACTGGAAACACCATATATTTT.

This chain connects TRBV7-2 to TRBJ2-1, with 13 bases fitting TRBD2. CDR1 is SGHTA, CDR2 FQGNSA, per germline. The CDR3 consists of 17 residues. V lost 6 bases, J lost 9 bases, and 14 bases stayed unmatched. The CDR3 DNA reads TGTGCCAGCAGAAACGGACTAGCGGGAGTCTTAGGAGGTGAGCAGTTCTTC. It yields the protein CASRNGLAGVLGGEQFF. The full variable domain, its missing parts supplied by reference TRBV7-2 and TRBJ2-1, is GAGVSQSPSNKVTEKGKDVELRCDPISGHTALYWYRQSLGQGLEFLIYFQGNSAPDKSGLPSDRFSAERTGGSVSTLTIQRTQQEDSAVYLCASRNGLAGVLGGEQFFGPGTRLTVL.

This clonotype was seen only a few times. This chain connects TRBV5-6 to TRBJ2-3, with TRBD2 identical over 8 bases. This CDR3 spans 16 amino acids. Germline V gene lookup returns CDR1 SGHDT and CDR2 YYEEEE. The V and J ends lost 0 bases and 1 base, in that order; junction bases with no gene match: 4. CDR3 region: CASSLAGGSRTDTQYF. In DNA, the CDR3 is TGTGCCAGCAGCTTGGCGGGAGGGAGTCGCACAGATACGCAGTATTTT.

The chain employs TRBV7-9 and TRBJ1-4; 8 positions match TRBD1. The V gene end was trimmed by 5 bases and the J gene end by 17 bases; junction bases not matched to a gene: 19. CDR1 and CDR2 (germline): SEHNR, FQNEAQ (reference sequence). The CDR3 contains 15 residues. CDR3 sequence (DNA): TGTGCCAGCAGCATCGGGACAGGACCCTCCCAAAAGTCTTTTTTT. Translating it yields CASSIGTGPSQKSFF.

CDR3 protein: CASSQVNSLGGNEQFF. DNA for the CDR3: TGCGCCAGCAGCCAAGTGAACAGTCTGGGGGGTAATGAGCAGTTCTTC. The chain has TRBV4-1 and TRBJ2-1; D may be TRBD2 (6 bases). This CDR3 comprises 16 residues. Trimming took 1 base from V and 7 from J, leaving 17 bases between them. Germline CDR1 is MGHRA and CDR2 is YSYEKL.

The sample holds a few counts of this clonotype. The chain has TRBV9 and TRBJ2-2; D may be TRBD1 or TRBD2 (5 bases each). Germline values: CDR1 SGDLS, CDR2 YYNGEE. Deletions cut 3 bases from V and 4 bases from J, with 25 bases between. The CDR3 contains 19 residues. The CDR3 DNA sequence: TGTGCCAGCAGCGAGAATACTATCCGGGAAGGGGATCGCACCGGGGAGCTGTTTTTT. As protein: CASSENTIREGDRTGELFF.

This clonotype occurred many times. CDR3 sequence: CASSQDIGQASRTQYF. CDR3 DNA: TGCGCCAGCAGCCAAGATATAGGACAGGCGTCTAGGACCCAGTACTTC. The rearrangement joins TRBV4-3 to TRBJ2-5, with TRBD1 matching 7 bases. Trimming at V came to 0 bases and at J to 7 bases, leaving 11 bases not matched to a gene. Germline loops: CDR1 LGHNA, CDR2 YSLEER. The CDR3 sequence is 16 residues long.

This chain links TRBV5-1 with TRBJ1-2; 7 positions agree with TRBD1. Losses at the gene ends were 4 bases for V and 7 bases for J; bases not matched to a gene: 13. Germline V gene sequence: CDR1 SGHRS, CDR2 YFSETQ. The CDR3 has 15 residues. The CDR3 spells CASSDVQGPLGGYTF. The CDR3 DNA reads TGCGCCAGCAGCGATGTACAGGGGCCGCTGGGTGGCTACACCTTC.

This clonotype has only a few counts. V and J are TRBV28 and TRBJ2-5; D unclear. The V and J ends lost 5 bases and 5 bases respectively, with 18 bases between them. The CDR3 has 15 residues. Germline V lookup: CDR1 MDHEN, CDR2 SYDVKM. The CDR3 loop reads CASSRVDLSRETQYF. CDR3 bases: TGTGCCAGCAGTCGAGTGGACCTGTCTCGGGAGACCCAGTACTTC.

V and J are TRBV5-1 and TRBJ1-5, with TRBD1 matching 7 bases. CDR1 is SGHRS, CDR2 YFSETQ, per germline. The trim removed 4 bases at V and 3 bases at J, leaving 7 bases unmatched. There are 15 residues in the CDR3. The CDR3: CASSPKGALNQPQHF. Here the CDR3 DNA reads TGCGCCAGCAGCCCCAAGGGGGCCCTCAATCAGCCCCAGCATTTT.

Many counts were recorded for this clonotype. The V and J genes are TRBV4-3 and TRBJ2-7, with D perhaps matching TRBD2 (7 bases). V lost 0 bases and J lost 3, with 18 bases in between. This CDR3 has 17 amino acids. Germline CDR1 LGHNA, CDR2 YSLEER. CDR3 region: CASSQEQGGPSGYEQYF. The CDR3 DNA reads as TGCGCCAGCAGCCAAGAACAGGGCGGGCCTAGCGGCTACGAGCAGTACTTC.

This clonotype came up a few times. This sequence joins TRBV7-6 and TRBJ2-2, with 10 bases fitting TRBD1. Trimming took 2 bases from V and 6 from J; bases not matched to a gene: 9. This CDR3 is 17 amino acids long. CDR1 and CDR2 (germline): SGHVS, FNYEAQ. CDR3 sequence (DNA): TGTGCCAGCAGCTTATTCTCCCGACAGGGGGCTTCCGGGGAGCTGTTTTTT. This encodes CASSLFSRQGASGELFF.

This CDR3 reads CSVQGQGTTDTQYF. CDR3 bases: TGCAGCGTTCAGGGACAGGGGACAACAGATACGCAGTATTTT. The gene calls are TRBV29-1 and TRBJ2-3; 10 nucleotides align to TRBD1. Germline CDR1 and CDR2: SQVTM and ANQGSEA. This CDR3 contains 14 residues. V trimming: 5 bases; J trimming: 3 bases; junction bases outside the gene matches: 5.

The CDR3 nucleotides read TGCGCCAGCAGCTTGGATATCGAGATAAGCTATGGCTACACCTTC. The encoded protein is CASSLDIEISYGYTF. The chain couples TRBV5-1 to TRBJ1-2, with unresolved D. The germline V and J ends were trimmed by 0 bases and 4 bases, with 13 bases remaining between them. CDR1 is SGHRS and CDR2 is YFSETQ in the germline V gene. The CDR3 contains 15 residues.

This clonotype was seen a handful of times. The chain recombines TRBV20-1 with TRBJ2-7, with TRBD2 matching over 8 bases. Unmatched junction bases numbered 11, after V lost 1 base and J lost 3 bases. This CDR3 region has 16 residues. The germline CDR1 and CDR2 sequences are DFQATT and SNEGSKA (reference sequence). This chain's CDR3 is CSARGNPPGGIYEQYF. In nucleotides, the CDR3 is TGCAGTGCTAGAGGGAATCCACCGGGAGGGATCTACGAGCAGTACTTC.

This clonotype has a handful of counts. The CDR3 loop reads CSARDLRITDTQYF. DNA of the CDR3: TGCAGTGCTAGAGATTTGCGGATCACAGATACGCAGTATTTT. The V gene is TRBV20-1, the J gene TRBJ2-3, with D hard to call. V shed 0 bases and J shed 2 bases, with 9 bases lying between them. The germline CDR1 and CDR2 sequences are DFQATT and SNEGSKA (reference sequence). The CDR3 contains 14 residues.

The chain combines TRBV7-9 with TRBJ2-2; weak D call: TRBD2 (6 bases). Per the germline V gene, CDR1 is SEHNR and CDR2 is FQNEAQ (reference sequence). CDR3 size: 18 residues. V was pared by 5 bases and J by 0 bases, with 19 bases between. The CDR3 nucleotides are TGTGCCAGCAGCCTCCCACCCGGAGGGCCCTCGAACACCGGGGAGCTGTTTTTT. It encodes CASSLPPGGPSNTGELFF.

V and J are TRBV12-3 or TRBV12-4 and TRBJ1-1; 9 nucleotides agree with TRBD1. V was clipped by 4 bases and J by 1 base; unmatched bases: 4. CDR3 length equals 15 residues. The CDR3 loop is CASSYHRGQNTEAFF. The CDR3, as DNA: TGTGCCAGCAGTTACCACAGGGGGCAGAACACTGAAGCTTTCTTT.